These T cell receptor beta chains were read from a single sample in a study of neoadjuvant anti-PD-1 for oral cavity cancer. TCRdb keeps only in-frame clones here, not all; method: immunoSEQ multiplex PCR. The sample lists about 24,000 clones; over 20% were seen once. The sample in question was tumor tissue, obtained after nivolumab (anti-PD-1) treatment. The source of these receptors is a person between 40 and 79 years old with oral cavity squamous cell carcinoma. The CDR3 runs from the conserved cysteine through the conserved F or W. The D gene is left open where the match is weak. The size entry is marked missing in some rows and otherwise reads once, few, many or a size class.

cdr3_nt: TGTGCCAGCAGCTTAAAGGGGGCGATGAATGAGCAGTTCTTC
cdr3_aa: CASSLKGAMNEQFF
j_call: TRBJ2-1
v_call: TRBV7-9
d_call: TRBD1
clone_size: .

cdr3_nt: TGTGCCAGTAGTATGTTACAGCAGAGGCAGCCCCAGCATTTT
cdr3_aa: CASSMLQQRQPQHF
j_call: TRBJ1-5
v_call: TRBV19
d_call: .
clone_size: .

cdr3_nt: TGTGCCAGCTCACCCGGACAGGGGGCTGAGAAGACCCAGTACTTC
cdr3_aa: CASSPGQGAEKTQYF
j_call: TRBJ2-5
v_call: TRBV18
d_call: TRBD1
clone_size: .

cdr3_nt: TGTGCCACCAGCGACCCTGGGCAGGGAAGTTCCTACGAGCAGTACTTC
cdr3_aa: CATSDPGQGSSYEQYF
j_call: TRBJ2-7
v_call: TRBV15
d_call: .
clone_size: .

cdr3_nt: TGTGCCAGCAGCTCTGGTCAGGGGATTCACGGGGAGCTGTTTTTT
cdr3_aa: CASSSGQGIHGELFF
j_call: TRBJ2-2
v_call: TRBV7-9
d_call: .
clone_size: few

cdr3_nt: TGTGCCAGCAGCGGGGCCTGGATGAACACTGAAGCTTTCTTT
cdr3_aa: CASSGAWMNTEAFF
j_call: TRBJ1-1
v_call: TRBV25-1
d_call: .
clone_size: .

cdr3_nt: TGTGCCAGCAGCGTAGGAGCTAGCGGGAGAGGGGAGCAGTACTTC
cdr3_aa: CASSVGASGRGEQYF
j_call: TRBJ2-7
v_call: TRBV11-2
d_call: TRBD2
clone_size: few

cdr3_nt: TGTGCCAGCAGTGGTCACGCTAACTCCTACAATGAGCAGTTCTTC
cdr3_aa: CASSGHANSYNEQFF
j_call: TRBJ2-1
v_call: TRBV6-1
d_call: .
clone_size: .

cdr3_nt: TGTGCCAGCAGCCCGGGGGGCAATGAGCAGTTCTTC
cdr3_aa: CASSPGGNEQFF
j_call: TRBJ2-1
v_call: TRBV9
d_call: TRBD2
clone_size: .

cdr3_nt: TGTGCCTGGAGTTCGGGGACAGATTATCAGCCCCAGCATTTT
cdr3_aa: CAWSSGTDYQPQHF
j_call: TRBJ1-5
v_call: TRBV30
d_call: TRBD1
clone_size: few

cdr3_nt: TGCAGCGTTGAAGATCAGGTCGACATTCAGTACTTC
cdr3_aa: CSVEDQVDIQYF
j_call: TRBJ2-4
v_call: TRBV29-1
d_call: .
clone_size: few

cdr3_nt: TGTGCCAGCTCTAGTGGCACTGAAGCTTTCTTT
cdr3_aa: CASSSGTEAFF
j_call: TRBJ1-1
v_call: TRBV6-5
d_call: .
clone_size: few

cdr3_nt: TGTGCCAGCAGCTTAGCCACATCAAGCGGGTTCAATGAGCAGTTCTTC
cdr3_aa: CASSLATSSGFNEQFF
j_call: TRBJ2-1
v_call: TRBV7-6
d_call: .
clone_size: medium-sized

cdr3_nt: TGTGCCAGCAGCGTAGTGGGAGCGGGAGGACCTCTGGATGAGCAGTTCTTC
cdr3_aa: CASSVVGAGGPLDEQFF
j_call: TRBJ2-1
v_call: TRBV9
d_call: TRBD2
clone_size: few

cdr3_nt: TGTGCCAGCAGCCCGGAGCGGGGCGTCACTGAAGCTTTCTTT
cdr3_aa: CASSPERGVTEAFF
j_call: TRBJ1-1
v_call: TRBV7-2
d_call: .
clone_size: few

cdr3_nt: TGTGCCAGCAGCTTATTAACCGACTACGAGCAGTACTTC
cdr3_aa: CASSLLTDYEQYF
j_call: TRBJ2-7
v_call: TRBV7-9
d_call: .
clone_size: .

cdr3_nt: TGTGCCAGCAGCTTGGATTCGGGGGGGGAGTGGGAGACCCAGTACTTC
cdr3_aa: CASSLDSGGEWETQYF
j_call: TRBJ2-5
v_call: TRBV5-4
d_call: TRBD2
clone_size: .

cdr3_nt: TGTGCCAGCAGTGATATTCGGGAGGCGCGGCAGTACTTC
cdr3_aa: CASSDIREARQYF
j_call: TRBJ2-7
v_call: TRBV6-1
d_call: TRBD2
clone_size: .

cdr3_nt: TGTGCCAGTAGTACGGGACAGGCGACGAATCAGCCCCAGCATTTT
cdr3_aa: CASSTGQATNQPQHF
j_call: TRBJ1-5
v_call: TRBV19
d_call: TRBD1
clone_size: once

cdr3_nt: TGTGCCAGCGCGTGGTGGGATAGCAATCAGCCCCAGCATTTT
cdr3_aa: CASAWWDSNQPQHF
j_call: TRBJ1-5
v_call: TRBV6-1
d_call: .
clone_size: .

cdr3_nt: TGTGCCAGCAGCCAGACTAGCGCAGGACTTTACAATGAGCAGTTCTTC
cdr3_aa: CASSQTSAGLYNEQFF
j_call: TRBJ2-1
v_call: TRBV7-3
d_call: TRBD2
clone_size: once

cdr3_nt: TGTGCCACCAGCAGAGATCTCGGGCCCCTCGGGTCTGAAGCTTTCTTT
cdr3_aa: CATSRDLGPLGSEAFF
j_call: TRBJ1-1
v_call: TRBV15
d_call: .
clone_size: few

cdr3_nt: TGTGCCAGCAGCTTTGATGGGCGGGGTAACGACTACGAGCAGTACTTC
cdr3_aa: CASSFDGRGNDYEQYF
j_call: TRBJ2-7
v_call: TRBV7-9
d_call: .
clone_size: .

cdr3_nt: TGTGCCAGCAGCTCCGGGACTAGCGGGAGGGGCACAGATACGCAGTATTTT
cdr3_aa: CASSSGTSGRGTDTQYF
j_call: TRBJ2-3
v_call: TRBV7-3
d_call: TRBD2
clone_size: .

cdr3_nt: TGTGCCAGCAGCTTAGGGGTTAGCTATGGCTACACCTTC
cdr3_aa: CASSLGVSYGYTF
j_call: TRBJ1-2
v_call: TRBV7-9
d_call: .
clone_size: .

cdr3_nt: TGTGCCACCAGCAGAGATCTAACAGAGAACTATGGCTACACCTTC
cdr3_aa: CATSRDLTENYGYTF
j_call: TRBJ1-2
v_call: TRBV15
d_call: .
clone_size: .

cdr3_nt: TGTGCCAGCTCAGGAGGGGGGGGCTCCTCACCCCTCCACTTT
cdr3_aa: CASSGGGGSSPLHF
j_call: TRBJ1-6
v_call: TRBV18
d_call: .
clone_size: .

cdr3_nt: TGTGCCAGCAGCCGTCCCGCCGGGGAGCTGTTTTTT
cdr3_aa: CASSRPAGELFF
j_call: TRBJ2-2
v_call: TRBV28
d_call: .
clone_size: few

cdr3_nt: TGTGCCAGTAGGCCCTTTAGCGGGGGGGCCTACAATGAGCAGTTCTTC
cdr3_aa: CASRPFSGGAYNEQFF
j_call: TRBJ2-1
v_call: TRBV19
d_call: TRBD2
clone_size: .

cdr3_nt: TGTGCCAGTAGCGGGACAGGGGGTAATCAGCCCCAGCATTTT
cdr3_aa: CASSGTGGNQPQHF
j_call: TRBJ1-5
v_call: TRBV19
d_call: TRBD1
clone_size: .

cdr3_nt: TGTGCCAGCAGCTCAACCGCCGGCAGGGGAGGCCATAATTCACCCCTCCACTTT
cdr3_aa: CASSSTAGRGGHNSPLHF
j_call: TRBJ1-6
v_call: TRBV9
d_call: .
clone_size: .

cdr3_nt: TGTGCCAGCAGCCGGGACAGTTACAATGAGCAGTTCTTC
cdr3_aa: CASSRDSYNEQFF
j_call: TRBJ2-1
v_call: TRBV9
d_call: TRBD1
clone_size: .

cdr3_nt: TGCGCCAGCAGCCAAGGGAGGCACAGTGAAGCTTTCTTT
cdr3_aa: CASSQGRHSEAFF
j_call: TRBJ1-1
v_call: TRBV4-1
d_call: .
clone_size: few

cdr3_nt: TGTGCCACTAGACACTGGACTAGCGGGAGTCTACACGAGCAGTACTTC
cdr3_aa: CATRHWTSGSLHEQYF
j_call: TRBJ2-7
v_call: TRBV19
d_call: TRBD2
clone_size: few

cdr3_nt: TGTGCCAGCAGTTCGGGACAGGGTCCGCAAGAGCAGTACTTC
cdr3_aa: CASSSGQGPQEQYF
j_call: TRBJ2-7
v_call: TRBV28
d_call: TRBD1
clone_size: few

cdr3_nt: TGTGCCAGCAGCTCCAGCCAAAACACTGAAGCTTTCTTT
cdr3_aa: CASSSSQNTEAFF
j_call: TRBJ1-1
v_call: TRBV7-8
d_call: .
clone_size: few

cdr3_nt: TGTGCCAGCAGCGACACTCCGAGCTCCTACAATGAGCAGTTCTTC
cdr3_aa: CASSDTPSSYNEQFF
j_call: TRBJ2-1
v_call: TRBV9
d_call: .
clone_size: .

cdr3_nt: TGCGCCAGCAGCTTGCTGGGCGAAACGAACTATGGCTACACCTTC
cdr3_aa: CASSLLGETNYGYTF
j_call: TRBJ1-2
v_call: TRBV5-1
d_call: .
clone_size: few

cdr3_nt: TGTGCCAGCAGCTTTTTTAGGGGGAACACAGATACGCAGTATTTT
cdr3_aa: CASSFFRGNTDTQYF
j_call: TRBJ2-3
v_call: TRBV7-9
d_call: .
clone_size: .

cdr3_nt: TGTGCCAGCAGCTTACGGGGGTACGAGCAGTACTTC
cdr3_aa: CASSLRGYEQYF
j_call: TRBJ2-7
v_call: TRBV7-9
d_call: .
clone_size: medium-sized

cdr3_nt: TGTGCCAGCAGCGTACCCCAAGCGGGAGCGAACACCGGGGAGCTGTTTTTT
cdr3_aa: CASSVPQAGANTGELFF
j_call: TRBJ2-2
v_call: TRBV9
d_call: TRBD2
clone_size: few

cdr3_nt: TGTGCCAGCTCAGCCCAAGAGACCCAGTACTTC
cdr3_aa: CASSAQETQYF
j_call: TRBJ2-5
v_call: TRBV18
d_call: .
clone_size: many

cdr3_nt: TGTGCCAGCAGCCCTCAGACAGGGCGGAGCACAGATACGCAGTATTTT
cdr3_aa: CASSPQTGRSTDTQYF
j_call: TRBJ2-3
v_call: TRBV7-9
d_call: TRBD1
clone_size: many

cdr3_nt: TGTGCCAGCAGTCCTATCTCGGGACTTCGCTACGAGCAGTACTTC
cdr3_aa: CASSPISGLRYEQYF
j_call: TRBJ2-7
v_call: TRBV27
d_call: .
clone_size: .

cdr3_nt: TGTGCCAGCAGTACCCGGGACAGGGGGTTCCGGAATGAAAAACTGTTTTTT
cdr3_aa: CASSTRDRGFRNEKLFF
j_call: TRBJ1-4
v_call: TRBV28
d_call: TRBD1
clone_size: .

cdr3_nt: TGTGCCAGCAGCCCCCGGACTAGCGGGAGTGGGGAGACCCAGTACTTC
cdr3_aa: CASSPRTSGSGETQYF
j_call: TRBJ2-5
v_call: TRBV9
d_call: TRBD2
clone_size: few

cdr3_nt: TGTGCCAGCAGTTTGACGGCGGGTCGCTACGAGCAGTACTTC
cdr3_aa: CASSLTAGRYEQYF
j_call: TRBJ2-7
v_call: TRBV28
d_call: .
clone_size: .

cdr3_nt: TGTGCCAGCAGCGCCTTAGGGTACACTTCAAACAATGAGCAGTTCTTC
cdr3_aa: CASSALGYTSNNEQFF
j_call: TRBJ2-1
v_call: TRBV9
d_call: .
clone_size: .

cdr3_nt: TGTGCCAGCAGTTACGTCCGCGGATACACTGAAGCTTTCTTT
cdr3_aa: CASSYVRGYTEAFF
j_call: TRBJ1-1
v_call: TRBV6-5
d_call: .
clone_size: .

cdr3_nt: TGCGCCAGCAGCTTGGTTGCGGGAGGCCCCCAAGAGACCCAGTACTTC
cdr3_aa: CASSLVAGGPQETQYF
j_call: TRBJ2-5
v_call: TRBV5-1
d_call: TRBD2
clone_size: many